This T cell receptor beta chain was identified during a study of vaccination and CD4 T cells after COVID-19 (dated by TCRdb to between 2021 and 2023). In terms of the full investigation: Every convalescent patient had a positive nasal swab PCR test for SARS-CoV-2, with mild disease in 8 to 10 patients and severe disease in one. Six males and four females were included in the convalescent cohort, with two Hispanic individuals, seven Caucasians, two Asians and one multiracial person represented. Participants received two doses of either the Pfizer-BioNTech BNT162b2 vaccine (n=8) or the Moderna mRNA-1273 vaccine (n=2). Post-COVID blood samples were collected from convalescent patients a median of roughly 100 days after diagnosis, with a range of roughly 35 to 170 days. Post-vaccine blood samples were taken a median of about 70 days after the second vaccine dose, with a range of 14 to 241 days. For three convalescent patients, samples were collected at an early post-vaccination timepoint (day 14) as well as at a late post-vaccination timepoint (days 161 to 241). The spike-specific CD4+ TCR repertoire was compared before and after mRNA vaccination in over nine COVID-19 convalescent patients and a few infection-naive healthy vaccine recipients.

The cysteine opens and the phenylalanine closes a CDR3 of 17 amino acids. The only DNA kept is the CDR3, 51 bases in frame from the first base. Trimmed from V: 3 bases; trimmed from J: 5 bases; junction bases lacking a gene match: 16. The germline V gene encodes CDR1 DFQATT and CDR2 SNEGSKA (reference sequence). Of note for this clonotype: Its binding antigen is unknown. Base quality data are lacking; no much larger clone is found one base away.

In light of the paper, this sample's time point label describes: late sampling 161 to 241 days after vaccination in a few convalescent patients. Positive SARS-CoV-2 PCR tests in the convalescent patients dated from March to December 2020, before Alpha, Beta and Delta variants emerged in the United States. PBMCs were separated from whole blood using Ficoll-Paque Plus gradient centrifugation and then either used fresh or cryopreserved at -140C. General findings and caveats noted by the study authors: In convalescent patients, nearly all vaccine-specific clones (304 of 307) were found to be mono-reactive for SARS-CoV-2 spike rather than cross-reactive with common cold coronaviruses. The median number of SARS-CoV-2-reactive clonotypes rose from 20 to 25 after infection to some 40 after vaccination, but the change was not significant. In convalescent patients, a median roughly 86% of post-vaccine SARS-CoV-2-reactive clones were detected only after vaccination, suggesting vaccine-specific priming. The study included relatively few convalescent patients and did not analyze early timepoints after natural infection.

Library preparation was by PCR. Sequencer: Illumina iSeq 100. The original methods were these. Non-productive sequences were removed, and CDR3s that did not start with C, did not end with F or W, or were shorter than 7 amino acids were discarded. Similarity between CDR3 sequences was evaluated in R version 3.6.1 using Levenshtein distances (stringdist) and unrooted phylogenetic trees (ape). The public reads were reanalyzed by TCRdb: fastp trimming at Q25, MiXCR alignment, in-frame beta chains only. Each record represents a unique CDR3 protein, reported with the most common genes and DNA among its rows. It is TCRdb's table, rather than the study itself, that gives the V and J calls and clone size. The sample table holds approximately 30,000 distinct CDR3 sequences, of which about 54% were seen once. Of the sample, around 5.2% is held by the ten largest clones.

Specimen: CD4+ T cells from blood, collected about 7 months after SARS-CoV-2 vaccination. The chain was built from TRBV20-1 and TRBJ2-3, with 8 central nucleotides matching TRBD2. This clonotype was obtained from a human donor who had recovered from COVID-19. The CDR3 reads CSASASFGRGGIDTQYF. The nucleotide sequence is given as TGCAGTGCTAGCGCCTCCTTCGGGAGGGGAGGAATAGATACGCAGTATTTT.